Listed below are T cell receptor beta chains from one sample, sequenced in a study of T cells in Graves' hyperthyroidism and ophthalmopathy. TCRdb passed the multiplex PCR reads through MiXCR, listing each CDR3 protein once. The sample consists of over 350,000 distinct CDR3 sequences, about a fifth of them appearing once. Sample: blood. All receptors derive from a man in his late teens or twenties with Graves' ophthalmopathy. CDR3s include the opening cysteine and the closing phenylalanine or tryptophan. Clone size is not always given. Where it is, it says once, few, many or a class for expanded clones.

clone size | J gene | V gene | CDR3 protein
- | TRBJ1-1 | TRBV9 | CASSVVRGGIEAFF
few | TRBJ1-1 | TRBV29-1 | CSVTGGMAFF
many | TRBJ1-2 | TRBV2 | CATRAGTYTF
many | TRBJ2-7 | TRBV2 | CASKRQLTSYEQYF
many | TRBJ2-1 | TRBV7-8 | CASSLSYRDRVNNEQFF
- | TRBJ2-3 | TRBV10-3 | CAISELAGGSDTQYF
- | TRBJ2-5 | TRBV5-8 | CASIAGPLETQYF
many | TRBJ2-3 | TRBV7-2 | CASSHRLAGAVPLQYF
few | TRBJ1-5 | TRBV10-3 | CAISESGGYSNQPQHF
few | TRBJ2-1 | TRBV14 | CASTGTRYNEQFF
- | TRBJ2-6 | TRBV9 | CASSGGISGANVLTF
- | TRBJ2-7 | TRBV5-1 | CASSLAAGGRGEQYF
many | TRBJ1-1 | TRBV2 | CASAWAEGTEAFF
many | TRBJ1-1 | TRBV20-1 | CSARDIGKTEAFF
many | TRBJ2-3 | TRBV29-1 | CSVGSGGGGTDTQYF
few | TRBJ2-7 | TRBV4-2 | CASSQERTSGYEQYF
- | TRBJ2-4 | TRBV20-1 | CSAKGETKNIQYF
many | TRBJ2-1 | TRBV3-1 | CASSITSGVLFNEQFF
few | TRBJ2-7 | TRBV12-3/TRBV12-4 | CASSLLGTGAYEQYF
few | TRBJ1-2 | TRBV9 | CASSGGGQAVNYGYTF
many | TRBJ1-2 | TRBV20-1 | CSARVNNGYTF
many | TRBJ1-5 | TRBV12-3/TRBV12-4 | CASSTSAQPQHF
many | TRBJ1-5 | TRBV12-3/TRBV12-4 | CASRPGTGGLHQPQHF
- | TRBJ1-5 | TRBV6-1 | CASSRRLGTDSNQPQHF
many | TRBJ2-1 | TRBV2 | CASKGGPYNEQFF
few | TRBJ1-1 | TRBV5-6 | CASSLGGGFRAFF
- | TRBJ1-3 | TRBV6-5 | CASSYSYSSGNTIYF
many | TRBJ2-3 | TRBV6-9 | CASSTSGGRGTQYF